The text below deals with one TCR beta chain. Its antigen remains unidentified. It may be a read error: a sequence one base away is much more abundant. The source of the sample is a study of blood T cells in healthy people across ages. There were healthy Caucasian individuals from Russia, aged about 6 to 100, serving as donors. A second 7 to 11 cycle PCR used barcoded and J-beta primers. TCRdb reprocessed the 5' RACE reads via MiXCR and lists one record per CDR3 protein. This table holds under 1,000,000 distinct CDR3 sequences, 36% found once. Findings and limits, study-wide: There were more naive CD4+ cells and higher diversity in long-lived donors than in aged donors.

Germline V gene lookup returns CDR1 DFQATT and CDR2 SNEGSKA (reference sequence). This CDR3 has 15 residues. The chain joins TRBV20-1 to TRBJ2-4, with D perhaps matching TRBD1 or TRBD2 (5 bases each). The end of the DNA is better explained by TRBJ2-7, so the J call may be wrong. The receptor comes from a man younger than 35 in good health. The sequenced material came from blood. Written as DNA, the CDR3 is TGCAGTACAGTGGCCACCGGGACGAACTCCTACGAGCAGTACTTC. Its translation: CSTVATGTNSYEQYF.